This T cell receptor beta chain is drawn from a study of CD8 T cells in cerebrospinal fluid in Alzheimer's disease. Study-wide background: Plate-based nested PCR sequencing and droplet-based sequencing measured CSF T cell clonal expansion. Findings and limits, study-wide: Patients with mild cognitive impairment or Alzheimer's disease had a larger top CSF clone percentage than controls.

Reprocessing the 10x single-cell sequencing reads, TCRdb reports a single entry for every CDR3 protein and omits DNA. The table for this sample gives roughly 1,400 distinct CDR3 sequences. The CDR3 totals 15 residues. Germline CDR1 is MNHEY and CDR2 is SVGAGI. This clonotype registers medium-sized by frequency. Its antigen is not known. The chain uses TRBV6-5 and TRBJ2-1; TCRdb calls TRBD2, which cannot be checked without DNA. The sequence derives from a human donor in good health. The sequencing input was cerebrospinal fluid. The CDR3 protein is CASTTRRGRPNEQFF.